These 29 T cell receptor beta chains originate from one sample sequenced in a study of T cell responses to AZD1222 COVID-19 vaccine listed by TCRdb under 2021. The method was the immunoSEQ multiplex PCR assay. In its TCRdb copy, this immuneACCESS table keeps in-frame sequences only and misses some clones. Where compared with another copy, unresolved V genes explain less than half of these, and the others have no known cause. A total of around 58,000 clones appear in this sample, more than 65% of them only once. Around 18% of the sample comes from the top ten. The meaning of the sample's time point label: baseline before first vaccination. Here the sequenced sample was peripheral blood, taken on day 0 of AZD1222 vaccination. The receptors originated from an adult in good health.

The sample holds one count of this clone. The chain employs TRBV5-1 and TRBJ2-5, with D maybe TRBD2 (6 bases). The CDR3 contains 15 residues. Trimming left V 0 bases short and J 5 bases short, with 14 bases between. Germline values: CDR1 SGHRS, CDR2 YFSETQ. CDR3 in amino acids: CASSLGAGLWETQYF. CDR3 DNA: TGCGCCAGCAGCTTGGGGGCGGGACTTTGGGAGACCCAGTACTTC.

V is TRBV19 and J is TRBJ1-5; tentative D call: TRBD1 (5 bases). The CDR3 consists of 15 residues. Germline V gives CDR1 LNHDA, CDR2 SQIVND (reference sequence). V was cut by 7 bases and J by 2 bases, with 15 bases left in between. This CDR3 reads CASTRGRDGNQPQHF. In nucleotides, the CDR3 is TGTGCCAGTACCCGCGGACGGGACGGCAATCAGCCCCAGCATTTT.

This clone was seen more than once but under ten times. The V gene is TRBV9, the J gene TRBJ2-3, with D perhaps given as TRBD1 or TRBD2 (6 bases each). Per the germline V gene, CDR1 is SGDLS and CDR2 is YYNGEE. V gave up 0 bases and J gave up 9 bases, with 11 bases separating them. This CDR3 is built from 13 residues. The CDR3 spells CASSVEGGGTQYF. CDR3 in DNA: TGTGCCAGCAGCGTAGAGGGGGGTGGAACGCAGTATTTT. The complete variable domain, with remaining parts taken from reference TRBV9 and TRBJ2-3, reads DSGVTQTPKHLITATGQRVTLRCSPRSGDLSVYWYQQSLDQGLQFLIQYYNGEERAKGNILERFSAQQFPDLHSELNLSSLELGDSALYFCASSVEGGGTQYFGPGTRLTVL.

In DNA form, the CDR3 reads TGTGCCAGCAGTTTAGGCGGGGGAAGCTCCTACAATGAGCAGTTCTTC. Protein sequence: CASSLGGGSSYNEQFF. This chain links TRBV27 with TRBJ2-1; TRBD2 agrees at 7 bases. The germline V gene encodes CDR1 MNHEY and CDR2 SMNVEV (reference sequence). The CDR3 contains 16 residues. V lost 2 bases, J lost 0 bases, and 4 bases stayed unmatched.

As DNA, the CDR3 is TGCGCCAGCAGCCGAGGGACGGTGGGGAACACTGAAGCTTTCTTT. This gives the protein CASSRGTVGNTEAFF. The chain recombines TRBV4-1 with TRBJ1-1, with D perhaps TRBD1 (5 bases). V was shortened by 4 bases and J by 1 base, with 13 bases between the two germline ends. Germline V lookup: CDR1 MGHRA, CDR2 YSYEKL. This CDR3 has 15 amino acids.

Concerning this clone: Germline and junction disagree at one end, which may indicate a read error. The chain employs TRBV7-7 and TRBJ2-5, with TRBD2 matching over 9 bases. CDR1 and CDR2 from the germline V gene are SSHAT and FNYEAQ (reference sequence). This CDR3 is 14 amino acids long. The DNA for the CDR3 is TGTGCTAGCAGCTTAGCTAGCGGGGAGGGGACCCAGTACTTC. Translated: CASSLASGEGTQYF.

V usage is TRBV28 and J usage is TRBJ2-7, with 9 nucleotides matching TRBD1. CDR3 length: 17 amino acids. The trim removed 10 bases at V and 5 bases at J, leaving 21 bases unmatched. The germline V gene encodes CDR1 MDHEN and CDR2 SYDVKM. The CDR3 DNA is TGTGCCACCACCTCCTCCTCGGCCGGGACAGGGAAGGACGAGCAGTACGTC. This codes for CATTSSSAGTGKDEQYV.

This rearrangement joins TRBV28 to TRBJ1-2; D remains ambiguous. CDR3 length: 14 amino acids. Trimming removed 6 bases from V and 8 bases from J, with 19 bases in between. Germline CDR1 MDHEN, CDR2 SYDVKM. In DNA, the CDR3 is TGTGCCAGCAGCACTCCCGGGAGACCGGGAGGCTACACCTTC. Translating gives CASSTPGRPGGYTF.

The chain has TRBV4-3 and TRBJ1-4, with 7 bases lining up with TRBD1. Germline V gene data show CDR1 as LGHNA and CDR2 as YSLEER. With 1 base clipped from V and 8 bases from J, the junction kept 16 bases outside the gene matches. The CDR3 runs to 18 residues. The CDR3 nucleotides are TGCGCCAGCAGCCAAGCGCTCCTACAGAGAACCAGGGGGGAAAAACTGTTTTTT. This gives the protein CASSQALLQRTRGEKLFF.

V is TRBV7-9 and J is TRBJ2-3; the D gene is possibly TRBD2 (5 bases). The CDR3 runs 14 residues. Per the germline V gene, CDR1 is SEHNR and CDR2 is FQNEAQ (reference sequence). Trimming removed 4 bases at V and 10 bases at J, with 18 bases between. In nucleotides, the CDR3 is TGTGCCAGCAGCTCGGCACTAGACCCCTGGGCGCAGTATTTT. It is translated as CASSSALDPWAQYF.

The rearrangement links TRBV7-2 to TRBJ2-2; 8 bases map to TRBD1. Germline V lookup: CDR1 SGHTA, CDR2 FQGNSA. V was pared by 1 base and J by 4 bases, with 5 bases of the junction left unmatched. This CDR3 is 16 amino acids long. This CDR3 reads CASSLGGTGLTGELFF. CDR3 DNA: TGTGCCAGCAGCTTAGGAGGGACAGGTCTCACCGGGGAGCTGTTTTTT.

CDR3 protein: CATSDLRGAQETQYF. The DNA for the CDR3 is TGTGCCACCAGTGATTTGAGGGGGGCACAAGAGACCCAGTACTTC. The rearrangement uses TRBV24-1 and TRBJ2-5; perhaps D is TRBD1 or TRBD2 (6 bases each). Looked up from germline, CDR1 is KGHDR and CDR2 is SFDVKD. The CDR3 runs to 15 residues. The ends were cut back, 0 bases at V and 2 bases at J, with 9 bases in the middle.

This clone was seen just once. The rearrangement uses TRBV5-1 and TRBJ2-6; tentative D call: TRBD1 (5 bases). Trimming took 1 base from V and 0 from J, leaving 8 bases between them. Germline V lookup: CDR1 SGHRS, CDR2 YFSETQ. This CDR3 is 16 amino acids long. CDR3 region: CASSLTGDSGANVLTF. CDR3 DNA sequence: TGCGCCAGCAGCTTGACAGGAGACTCTGGGGCCAACGTCCTGACTTTC.

The rearrangement links TRBV7-9 to TRBJ2-7, with D possibly matching TRBD1 (6 bases). This CDR3 is built from 14 residues. Germline CDR1 is SEHNR and CDR2 is FQNEAQ (reference sequence). Trimming shortened V by 5 bases and J by 0 bases, and 11 bases separated the two germline ends. CDR3 nucleotide sequence: TGTGCCAGCAGCCCCACAGGGAGCTCCTACGAGCAGTACGTC. As protein: CASSPTGSSYEQYV.

The rearrangement joins TRBV6-5 to TRBJ1-1; D ambiguous. The CDR3 loop spans 16 amino acids. Germline CDR1 reads MNHEY; CDR2 reads SVGAGI. V lost 0 bases, J lost 0 bases, and 11 bases lay in between. CDR3 amino acids: CASSYSRLSMNTEAFF. CDR3 nucleotides: TGTGCCAGCAGTTACTCTCGGTTATCCATGAACACTGAAGCTTTCTTT.

The genes are TRBV10-3 and TRBJ2-5, with TRBD2 matching 10 bases. Germline values: CDR1 ENHRY, CDR2 SYGVKD. The CDR3 spans 14 residues. Germline trimming cut 3 bases from V and 7 bases from J; bases unmatched to any gene: 5. CDR3 in DNA: TGTGCCATCAGTGATCTAGCGGGAGATGTGACCCAGTACTTC. Encoded protein: CAISDLAGDVTQYF.

The chain combines TRBV19 with TRBJ1-5; 9 bases agree with TRBD1. CDR3 length: 15 residues. Trimming at V came to 5 bases and at J to 2 bases, leaving 4 bases not matched to a gene. CDR1 and CDR2 (germline): LNHDA, SQIVND (reference sequence). The CDR3 region has the DNA TGTGCCAGTAGTCCTAGGACAGGGGGCAATCAGCCCCAGCATTTT. It specifies CASSPRTGGNQPQHF.

The chain uses TRBV11-1 and TRBJ2-5; weak D call: TRBD1 (5 bases). The V gene lost 5 bases and the J gene lost 5 bases, with 21 bases spanning the gap. The CDR3 has 16 residues. Germline V gives CDR1 SGHAT, CDR2 FQDESV (reference sequence). This chain's CDR3 is CASSASRTFRLETQYF. The CDR3 coding sequence is TGTGCCAGCAGCGCAAGTCGGACATTTCGCCTCGAGACCCAGTACTTC. The full variable domain, completed using reference TRBV11-1 and TRBJ2-5, is EAEVAQSPRYKITEKSQAVAFWCDPISGHATLYWYRQILGQGPELLVQFQDESVVDDSQLPKDRFSAERLKGVDSTLKIQPAELGDSAMYLCASSASRTFRLETQYFGPGTRLLVL.

J is TRBJ2-3 and V is TRBV7-3, with unresolved D. Germline V gene data show CDR1 as SGHTA and CDR2 as FQGTGA. V was pared by 5 bases and J by 6 bases, with 15 bases between. The CDR3 has 14 amino acids. The CDR3: CASSLDPIVDTQYF. The CDR3 DNA follows: TGTGCCAGCAGCCTAGACCCAATTGTCGATACGCAGTATTTT.

The genes are TRBV28 and TRBJ1-5, with a weak D call TRBD1 (6 bases). Trimming cost V 2 bases and J 7 bases, with 12 bases left between them. This CDR3 contains 14 residues. Germline V gene sequence: CDR1 MDHEN, CDR2 SYDVKM. CDR3 nucleotide sequence: TGTGCCAGCAGTTTAAGGAGGGGGGGCCAGCCCCAGCATTTT. It yields the protein CASSLRRGGQPQHF.

The V gene is TRBV6-1, the J gene TRBJ2-7, with 8 bases lining up with TRBD1. This CDR3 has 13 amino acids. The V segment lost 7 bases and the J segment 5 bases; nucleotides outside the gene matches: 7. Germline values: CDR1 MNHNS, CDR2 SASEGT. The chain's CDR3 is CASNGQGVDEQYF. The CDR3 nucleotides are TGTGCCAGCAATGGACAGGGAGTAGACGAGCAGTACTTC.

This chain joins TRBV11-1 and TRBJ2-3; D is undetermined. Trimming cost V 1 base and J 0 bases, with 2 bases left between them. Germline V gene sequence: CDR1 SGHAT, CDR2 FQDESV (reference sequence). CDR3 length: 13 residues. For the CDR3, the DNA is TGTGCCAGCAGCTTAGACAGCACAGATACGCAGTATTTT. Residues: CASSLDSTDTQYF.

This chain uses TRBV9 with TRBJ1-2; no definite D call. The CDR3 spans 16 residues. The V gene lost 3 bases and the J gene lost 4 bases, with 19 bases spanning the gap. The V gene's germline CDR1 is SGDLS and CDR2 YYNGEE. For the CDR3, the DNA is TGTGCCAGCAGCGCCGGATACTACAGTTCCACCTATGGCTACACCTTC. It yields the protein CASSAGYYSSTYGYTF.

V and J are TRBV29-1 and TRBJ2-3, with D perhaps TRBD2 (5 bases). Looked up from germline, CDR1 is SQVTM and CDR2 is ANQGSEA. CDR3 length equals 15 residues. Trimming removed 3 bases from V and 3 bases from J, with 16 bases in between. The CDR3 region has the DNA TGCAGCGTTGATCTGGCGGAGACGGGGACAGATACGCAGTATTTT. This codes for CSVDLAETGTDTQYF.

The V call is TRBV5-1, the J call TRBJ2-5; tentatively, D is TRBD1 or TRBD2 (6 bases each). The CDR3 runs to 17 residues. V was cut by 6 bases and J by 4 bases, with 25 bases left in between. The germline CDR1 and CDR2 sequences are SGHRS and YFSETQ. CDR3 sequence (DNA): TGCGCCAGCATAAGTGGGGGGCCCTTCCCCTTGGGAGAGACCCAGTACTTC. Translated, it gives CASISGGPFPLGETQYF. The whole variable domain, remainder taken from reference TRBV5-1 and TRBJ2-5, is KAGVTQTPRYLIKTRGQQVTLSCSPISGHRSVSWYQQTPGQGLQFLFEYFSETQRNKGNFPGRFSGRQFSNSRSEMNVSTLELGDSALYLCASISGGPFPLGETQYFGPGTRLLVL.

J is TRBJ2-1 and V is TRBV3-1 (or the pseudogene TRBV3-2); possibly TRBD2 for D (6 bases). Germline CDR1 LGHDT, CDR2 YNNKEL (reference sequence). This CDR3 has 12 residues. V lost 0 bases to trimming and J lost 10 bases, with 7 bases between them. CDR3 DNA sequence: TGTGCCAGCAGCCAAGAAGGGAGGGAGCAGTTCTTC. Its translation is CASSQEGREQFF.

The chain joins TRBV12-3 or TRBV12-4 to TRBJ2-1; possibly TRBD2 for D (5 bases). Trimming stripped 6 bases from V and 8 bases from J, with 11 bases between. The CDR3 loop spans 12 amino acids. The CDR3 spells CASRTTRDEQFF. In nucleotides, the CDR3 is TGTGCCAGCAGGACAACTAGGGATGAGCAGTTCTTC.

This clone was seen just once. This chain joins TRBV7-3 and TRBJ2-3, with 11 bases identical to TRBD2. Germline V gene lookup returns CDR1 SGHTA and CDR2 FQGTGA. The CDR3 totals 16 residues. Germline trimming cut 4 bases from V and 2 bases from J; bases unmatched to any gene: 5. The CDR3 here is CASSSGTSGYTDTQYF. The CDR3 DNA is TGTGCCAGCAGCTCGGGGACTAGCGGCTACACAGATACGCAGTATTTT.

This rearrangement joins TRBV4-3 to TRBJ2-6; 8 bases fit TRBD2. The CDR3 is made up of 14 amino acids. Germline V gene lookup returns CDR1 LGHNA and CDR2 YSLEER. The V segment lost 6 bases and the J segment 2 bases; nucleotides outside the gene matches: 0. CDR3 sequence reads: CASSSGAGANVLTF. Written as DNA, the CDR3 is TGCGCCAGCAGTAGCGGGGCTGGGGCCAACGTCCTGACTTTC.